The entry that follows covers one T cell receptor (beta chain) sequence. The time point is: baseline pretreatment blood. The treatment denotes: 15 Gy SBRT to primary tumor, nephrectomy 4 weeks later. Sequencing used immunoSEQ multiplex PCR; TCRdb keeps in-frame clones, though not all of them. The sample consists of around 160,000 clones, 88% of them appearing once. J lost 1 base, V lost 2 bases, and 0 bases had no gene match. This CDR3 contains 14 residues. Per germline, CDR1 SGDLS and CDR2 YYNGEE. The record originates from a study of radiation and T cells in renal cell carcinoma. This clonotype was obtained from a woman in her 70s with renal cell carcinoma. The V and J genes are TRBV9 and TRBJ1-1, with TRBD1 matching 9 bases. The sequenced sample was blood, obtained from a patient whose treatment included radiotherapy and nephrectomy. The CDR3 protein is CASSVGQGNTEAFF. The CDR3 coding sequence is TGTGCCAGCAGCGTGGGACAGGGGAACACTGAAGCTTTCTTT. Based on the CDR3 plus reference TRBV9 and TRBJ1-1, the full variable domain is DSGVTQTPKHLITATGQRVTLRCSPRSGDLSVYWYQQSLDQGLQFLIQYYNGEERAKGNILERFSAQQFPDLHSELNLSSLELGDSALYFCASSVGQGNTEAFFGQGTRLTVV.